Sequencing of this T cell receptor beta chain was carried out in a study of Graves' ophthalmopathy and Graves' hyperthyroidism (dated by TCRdb to the late 2010s). About the study as a whole: Peripheral blood was collected before any treatment was given, at the time of initial diagnosis. The study used signatures of the TCR beta repertoire to tell Graves' ophthalmopathy apart from Graves' hyperthyroidism and to predict which patients would progress to ophthalmopathy. In total, approximately 130 blood samples were TCR-sequenced: approximately 40 ophthalmopathy, approximately 75 hyperthyroidism and some 17 hyperthyroidism-to-ophthalmopathy patients. To explore V-J signatures that separate ophthalmopathy from hyperthyroidism, a discovery set of 100 patients was enrolled, consisting of approximately 45 with ophthalmopathy and around 57 with stable hyperthyroidism. The independent validation cohort included 18 hyperthyroidism patients plus 17 patients who later progressed from hyperthyroidism to ophthalmopathy. In five or six hyperthyroidism patients, the T-cell repertoires found in thyroid tissue were compared with those found in blood. Once sampling was done, hyperthyroidism patients were given methimazole at a starting dose of 30 mg daily, while ophthalmopathy patients were given high-dose intravenous methylprednisolone. The approximately 98 discovery patients were randomly divided into training and test sets at a 7:3 ratio.

The CDR3 has 13 amino acids, counting the end cysteine and phenylalanine. The only DNA kept is the CDR3, 39 bases in frame from the first base. According to the germline V gene (reference sequence), CDR1 reads GTSNPN and CDR2 reads SVGIG. The junction shows trimming of 3 bases on V and 4 bases on J, plus 12 bases between the germline ends. Study-wide findings and limitations: In cross-validation, the 13-signature model distinguished ophthalmopathy from stable hyperthyroidism with approximately 85% sensitivity and almost 83% specificity, and in the test set the corresponding values were approximately 80% and 75%. In validation, the model predicted ophthalmopathy progression with about 71% sensitivity and around 72% specificity; fewer than 15 predicted patients were CT-confirmed with GO in a median of around 6 months. Sample size was not predetermined statistically, and investigators were not blinded to group allocation. Most expanded thyroid clonotypes with frequency above 0.001 were also detected in blood, suggesting blood repertoires may reflect the thyroid immune response.

This clonotype showed up just a few times. The antigen it recognizes is unknown. No per-base quality is available; no much larger clone lies one base away. Patients with ophthalmopathy had moderately to severely active disease, with a Clinical Activity Score of 3 or more, a NOSPECS grade of 4 or more, and a disease duration of less than 3 months. Patients with other autoimmune diseases, uncontrolled infections, pregnancy or lactation were excluded. Clinical symptoms, serum thyroxine, TRAb, thyroid ultrasound and orbital computed tomography formed the basis of the diagnosis. PBMCs were isolated from approximately 10 ml of fresh peripheral blood by Ficoll-Paque density gradient centrifugation. Total RNA was extracted with Trizol reagent and quality-checked on an Agilent 2100 Bioanalyzer. For repertoire sequencing, the TCR beta CDR3 regions were amplified from RNA transcripts. HTBI primers and the Qiagen OneStep RT-PCR kit were used in a first-round RT-PCR, which was followed by a second-round multiplex PCR, size selection and purification. Libraries were sequenced paired-end with 100 bp reads on an Illumina HiSeq2000. The authors' pipeline ran thus. Reads were processed with SOAPnuke, discarding reads with adapters, uncalled bases, mean Phred below 15, or no exact constant-primer or identifier match. COPE v1.2.5 was used to merge the high-quality paired reads. Clonotypes were defined as unique nucleotide sequences and were aligned to IMGT TRB V, D and J references using MiTCR v1.1. The analysis was limited to V-J combinations with a frequency above 0.0001, which together covered roughly 99% of repertoires. For each V-J combination, a TCR clonal expansion and chaos score was defined as F50 clonal expansion divided by the chaos observed in the TCRdist matrix. Welch's t-statistics and random forest were used to narrow the features down to approximately 13 V-J combinations, which were then fed into a naive Bayes classifier. Thyroid-blood repertoire similarity was quantified with the Morisita-Horn index. TCRdb applied fastp at Q25 and MiXCR to the public reads, then kept only in-frame beta chains. Every distinct CDR3 protein forms one entry, paired with its most common genes and DNA. TCRdb's processing, not the authors', yielded these V and J calls. The sample records about 400,000 distinct CDR3 sequences, about 17% of which are singletons. 1.6% of the sample is taken by the ten largest.

The sequence was obtained from a woman aged 18-29 years with Graves' ophthalmopathy. Donor details come from another sample of the same person, matched by shared clones. Sequencing was performed on peripheral blood. The V and J segments used are TRBV30 and TRBJ2-5; a weak D assignment points to TRBD1 (6 bases agree). The CDR3 reads as follows: CAWRNQGSETQYF. The DNA sequence is TGTGCCTGGAGGAATCAGGGGTCAGAGACCCAGTACTTC.